The clone carrying this T cell receptor beta chain showed up just a few times. Trimming pared 2 bases from V and 0 bases from J, leaving 13 bases between. From germline, CDR1 is MNHEY and CDR2 SMNVEV (reference sequence). This CDR3 has 17 amino acids. In the PCR, 60 Vbeta and 13 Jbeta primers were used. Generated by immunoSEQ multiplex PCR, the TCRdb table keeps only in-frame clones and is missing some. This table holds approximately 82,000 clones, 9.5% to 13% found once. The sample is drawn from a study of cytomegalovirus exposure and HLA in healthy donors. The specimen was PBMCs. The receptor was isolated from a man aged 60 to 69 in good health and CMV-seropositive. The V call is TRBV27, the J call TRBJ1-4; D uncertain. The DNA of the CDR3 is TGTGCCAGCAGTTTAAATGGGCGATCCCCAACTAATGAAAAACTGTTTTTT. It encodes CASSLNGRSPTNEKLFF.